Following are 24 T cell receptor beta chains from one sample sequenced in a study of blood T cell repertoires in COVID-19. Measured with immunoSEQ multiplex PCR; TCRdb has only the in-frame clones, and not every one. The data contain about 250,000 clones, 70% to 90% of them singletons. The sequencing sample was made of PBMCs or T cells enriched from blood (not recorded which). All receptors come from a woman in her fifties or sixties who had been exposed to COVID-19.

This chain connects TRBV28 to TRBJ2-1, with 9 bases aligning to TRBD2. The V segment lost 8 bases and the J segment 1 base; nucleotides outside the gene matches: 15. CDR3 length equals 18 residues. Looked up from germline, CDR1 is MDHEN and CDR2 is SYDVKM. The CDR3 loop reads CASWGNWLAGLSYNEQFF. The CDR3, as DNA: TGTGCCAGCTGGGGGAATTGGCTAGCGGGGCTTTCCTACAATGAGCAGTTCTTC.

The V gene is TRBV28, the J gene TRBJ1-6; 7 nucleotides agree with TRBD1. V lost 10 bases to trimming and J lost 3 bases; unmatched junction nucleotides: 6. Germline V CDR1 and CDR2: MDHEN, SYDVKM. The CDR3 loop spans 14 amino acids. The CDR3 is CATMGQNYNSPLHF. As DNA, the CDR3 is TGTGCCACCATGGGACAGAACTATAATTCACCCCTCCACTTT.

This clone was picked up one time. V gene TRBV7-8 combines with J gene TRBJ2-3; no clear D gene. This CDR3 region has 14 residues. Germline V gene lookup returns CDR1 SGHVS and CDR2 FQNEAQ. With 1 base removed from V and 4 bases from J, the gap between germline ends came to 9 bases. CDR3 region: CASSLGSSPDTQYF. Written as DNA, the CDR3 is TGTGCCAGCAGCTTAGGAAGTAGCCCAGATACGCAGTATTTT.

The V and J genes are TRBV18 and TRBJ1-1, with 8 bases aligning to TRBD1. Germline CDR1 is KGHSH and CDR2 is LQKENI. The J segment lost 6 bases and the V segment lost 5 bases, leaving 5 bases of the junction unmatched. The CDR3 totals 13 residues. The CDR3 region is CASSAKDRAEAFF. The CDR3 DNA sequence: TGTGCCAGCTCAGCAAAGGACAGGGCTGAAGCTTTCTTT. Drawing the rest from reference TRBV18 and TRBJ1-1, the complete variable domain is NAGVMQNPRHLVRRRGQEARLRCSPMKGHSHVYWYRQLPEEGLKFMVYLQKENIIDESGMPKERFSAEFPKEGPSILRIQQVVRGDSAAYFCASSAKDRAEAFFGQGTRLTVV.

V and J are TRBV28 and TRBJ2-3; D remains unclear. From germline, CDR1 is MDHEN and CDR2 SYDVKM. Trimming removed 8 bases from V and 6 bases from J, with 12 bases in between. CDR3 length equals 12 residues. CDR3 sequence: CASSGFVDTQYF. The CDR3 nucleotides are TGTGCCAGCTCGGGTTTCGTTGATACGCAGTATTTT. The full variable domain, in which reference TRBV28 and TRBJ2-3 provide the parts outside the CDR3, is DVKVTQSSRYLVKRTGEKVFLECVQDMDHENMFWYRQDPGLGLRLIYFSYDVKMKEKGDIPEGYSVSREKKERFSLILESASTNQTSMYLCASSGFVDTQYFGPGTRLTVL.

The V gene is TRBV29-1, the J gene TRBJ2-3; 13 bases are shared with TRBD2. The CDR3 is 15 amino acids. Germline V lookup: CDR1 SQVTM, CDR2 ANQGSEA. The junction had 4 bases not matched to a gene; V was cut back by 2 bases and J by 5 bases. The CDR3 nucleotides read TGCAGCGTTGAACCGGGACTAGCGGGGCTAGATACGCAGTATTTT. Amino acids: CSVEPGLAGLDTQYF.

V and J are TRBV2 and TRBJ2-5, with 10 nucleotides matching TRBD1. This CDR3 region has 15 residues. J was trimmed by 4 bases and V by 8 bases; bases with no gene match: 10. Germline assignment: CDR1 SNHLY and CDR2 FYNNEI. CDR3 sequence reads: CASGAGTGVGETQYF. The CDR3 DNA is TGTGCCAGCGGGGCCGGGACAGGGGTCGGAGAGACCCAGTACTTC.

This chain links TRBV7-2 with TRBJ2-1; D perhaps matches TRBD1 (7 bases). Deletions cut 2 bases from V and 4 bases from J, with 18 bases between. This CDR3 has 17 amino acids. CDR1 is SGHTA and CDR2 is FQGNSA in the germline V gene. The CDR3 here is CASSLSLQGGVYNEQFF. CDR3 coding DNA: TGTGCCAGCAGCTTAAGTTTGCAGGGGGGAGTTTACAATGAGCAGTTCTTC. Full variable domain (missing parts from reference TRBV7-2 and TRBJ2-1): GAGVSQSPSNKVTEKGKDVELRCDPISGHTALYWYRQSLGQGLEFLIYFQGNSAPDKSGLPSDRFSAERTGGSVSTLTIQRTQQEDSAVYLCASSLSLQGGVYNEQFFGPGTRLTVL.

This chain uses TRBV11-2 with TRBJ2-3; 9 bases are shared with TRBD1. J was trimmed by 9 bases and V by 11 bases; bases with no gene match: 15. The germline gives CDR1 SGHAT, CDR2 FQNNGV. This CDR3 spans 14 amino acids. This CDR3 reads CACSPGQGAETQYF. CDR3 nucleotides: TGTGCCTGCTCCCCGGGACAGGGTGCGGAAACGCAGTATTTT.

This chain connects TRBV7-9 to TRBJ1-6; D might be TRBD1 (6 bases). Trimming took off 1 base at V and 10 bases at J, with 14 bases between the two ends. The CDR3 has 15 amino acids. Germline CDR1 reads SEHNR; CDR2 reads FQNEAQ (reference sequence). Written as DNA, the CDR3 is TGTGCCAGCAGCTTAGGGACAGCAAAGAAATCACCCCTCCACTTT. This encodes CASSLGTAKKSPLHF.

This clone is a singleton in its sample. J is TRBJ1-3 and V is TRBV16; D not resolved. Trimming took 0 bases from V and 0 from J, leaving 6 bases between them. In germline, CDR1 is KGHSY, CDR2 FQNENV. The CDR3 has 15 amino acids. CDR3 amino acids: CASSQSAGSGNTIYF. Here the CDR3 DNA reads TGTGCCAGCAGCCAATCGGCAGGCTCTGGAAACACCATATATTTT.

The gene calls are TRBV27 and TRBJ1-6; weak D call: TRBD1 (5 bases). V was pared by 5 bases and J by 9 bases, with 8 bases between. Germline CDR1 is MNHEY and CDR2 is SMNVEV (reference sequence). This CDR3 has 12 residues. Here the CDR3 reads CASSDRSSPLHF. In DNA, the CDR3 is TGTGCCAGCAGTGACAGAAGTTCACCCCTCCACTTT.

The sample holds a few counts of this clone. The rearrangement links TRBV5-4 to TRBJ1-2; D may be TRBD1 (6 bases). The germline V gene encodes CDR1 SGHNT and CDR2 YYREEE (reference sequence). The length of the CDR3 is 12 residues. The V end was cut by 4 bases, the J end by 6 bases, with 10 bases between. This CDR3 is CASSRGGDGYTF. The CDR3 nucleotides read TGTGCCAGCAGCCGAGGGGGGGATGGCTACACCTTC.

The chain has TRBV12-3 or TRBV12-4 and TRBJ2-3, with unresolved D. V lost 7 bases and J lost 0, with 8 bases in between. The CDR3 loop spans 13 amino acids. CDR3 sequence: CASTSPSTDTQYF. CDR3 bases: TGTGCCAGCACCTCTCCGAGCACAGATACGCAGTATTTT.

The J gene is TRBJ2-1, the V gene TRBV11-2; the match to TRBD1 covers 7 bases. Per the germline V gene, CDR1 is SGHAT and CDR2 is FQNNGV. The ends lost 2 bases at V and 6 bases at J; junction bases unmatched: 10. The CDR3 consists of 16 residues. CDR3 DNA sequence: TGTGCCAGCAGCTTAAGGCCCGGGACAGTCCCCAATGAGCAGTTCTTC. The encoded protein is CASSLRPGTVPNEQFF.

The rearrangement uses TRBV7-9 and TRBJ2-1; possible D gene TRBD2, 6 bases. V lost 0 bases, J lost 7 bases, and 16 bases lay in between. This CDR3 has 16 residues. CDR1 and CDR2 (germline): SEHNR, FQNEAQ (reference sequence). For the CDR3, the DNA is TGTGCCAGCAGCTTAGCTCTAGGTCAAGGGAGGAATGAGCAGTTCTTC. Amino acid sequence: CASSLALGQGRNEQFF.

The chain combines TRBV5-1 with TRBJ1-6; D might be TRBD1 (6 bases). Germline loops: CDR1 SGHRS, CDR2 YFSETQ. The CDR3 length is 14 residues. V was shortened by 0 bases and J by 10 bases, with 11 bases between the two germline ends. CDR3: CASSLDRDGSPLHF. As DNA, the CDR3 is TGCGCCAGCAGCTTGGACAGGGATGGATCACCCCTCCACTTT.

This clone was counted at least ten times. This chain joins TRBV5-1 and TRBJ2-2; tentative D call: TRBD1 (6 bases). V lost 4 bases and J 3 bases, leaving 13 bases between the germline ends. This CDR3 has 15 residues. Germline V gene data show CDR1 as SGHRS and CDR2 as YFSETQ. CDR3 coding DNA: TGCGCCAGCAGCAAAACTCGACAGGACACCGGGGAGCTGTTTTTT. Its translation is CASSKTRQDTGELFF.

The V call is TRBV28, the J call TRBJ1-6; D possibly corresponds to TRBD1 (6 bases). Deletions cut 5 bases from V and 4 bases from J, with 12 bases between. The CDR3 totals 15 residues. The germline V gene encodes CDR1 MDHEN and CDR2 SYDVKM. The CDR3 DNA reads TGTGCCAGCAGTCCGACAGGATTATATAATTCACCCCTCCACTTT. Translated: CASSPTGLYNSPLHF.

The chain combines TRBV10-1 with TRBJ2-5; TRBD2 agrees at 11 bases. This CDR3 has 17 residues. V lost 2 bases, J lost 1 base, and 6 bases stayed unmatched. The germline V gene encodes CDR1 WNHNN and CDR2 SYGVQD (reference sequence). In nucleotides, the CDR3 is TGCGCCAGCAGTGAGGGTAGCGGGGGGGTAAGCCAAGAGACCCAGTACTTC. As protein: CASSEGSGGVSQETQYF.

This rearrangement joins TRBV13 to TRBJ2-7; possibly TRBD1 for D (6 bases). There are 14 residues in the CDR3. Trimming removed 3 bases from V and 4 bases from J, with 13 bases in between. Per the germline V gene, CDR1 is PRHDT and CDR2 is FYEKMQ (reference sequence). The CDR3 reads CASSFTDRRYEQYF. The CDR3 coding sequence is TGTGCCAGCAGCTTTACAGACAGGAGGTACGAGCAGTACTTC.

The chain has TRBV18 and TRBJ2-5; tentatively, D is TRBD2 (6 bases). In germline, CDR1 is KGHSH, CDR2 LQKENI. The CDR3 sequence is 16 residues long. V shed 2 bases and J shed 5 bases, with 18 bases lying between them. The CDR3 is CASSPTGPGGGETQYF. The CDR3 DNA is TGTGCCAGCTCACCAACTGGACCCGGGGGTGGGGAGACCCAGTACTTC.

The chain has TRBV19 and TRBJ1-1, with D possibly matching TRBD1 (6 bases). The CDR3 length is 13 residues. Trimming pared 3 bases from V and 10 bases from J, leaving 15 bases between. In germline, CDR1 is LNHDA, CDR2 SQIVND (reference sequence). The CDR3 nucleotides are TGTGCCAGTAGTATCACATTGACAGGACTAGCTTTCTTT. Amino acids: CASSITLTGLAFF.

The rearrangement links TRBV14 to TRBJ1-1; tentative D call: TRBD1 (6 bases). CDR3 length equals 13 residues. Looked up from germline, CDR1 is SGHDN and CDR2 is FVKESK. V lost 4 bases, J lost 2 bases, and 8 bases lay in between. CDR3 protein: CASSRTVNTEAFF. The CDR3 DNA is TGTGCCAGCAGCCGGACAGTTAACACTGAAGCTTTCTTT.